Each of the 11 T cell receptor beta chains below was sequenced from the same sample in a study of blood T cell repertoires in COVID-19 (dated by TCRdb to the early 2020s). The library came from the immunoSEQ multiplex PCR assay. Imported from immuneACCESS, the table was reduced by TCRdb to in-frame sequences with V and J called. These copies leave out some clones; in studies compared against another copy, an unresolved V gene accounts for under half, and the cause of the remainder is not known. The sample table records about 480,000 clones; approximately 87% of these occur just once. The ten most abundant clones make up about 1.7% of the sample. Input material: PBMCs or T cells enriched from blood (not recorded which). These receptor sequences come from a woman aged 40 to 50 who had recovered from COVID-19.

The V gene is TRBV20-1, the J gene TRBJ2-2, with no clear D. The germline CDR1 and CDR2 sequences are DFQATT and SNEGSKA (reference sequence). V dropped 3 bases and J dropped 2 bases, with 4 bases sitting between them. The CDR3 runs 12 residues. DNA for the CDR3: TGCAGTGCTAGTCCAAACACCGGGGAGCTGTTTTTT. This encodes CSASPNTGELFF.

CDR3 sequence: CASRVRQWDTEAFF. The CDR3 DNA follows: TGTGCCAGTAGAGTCCGACAGTGGGACACTGAAGCTTTCTTT. The gene calls are TRBV19 and TRBJ1-1; perhaps TRBD1 as D (5 bases). CDR3 length: 14 residues. Germline CDR1 and CDR2: LNHDA and SQIVND (reference sequence). Deletions cut 6 bases from V and 3 bases from J, with 14 bases between.

The chain carries TRBV12-3 or TRBV12-4 and TRBJ2-7, with TRBD2 matching over 10 bases. The V gene end was trimmed by 9 bases and the J gene end by 5 bases; junction bases not matched to a gene: 7. CDR3 size: 13 residues. CDR3: CASRGLASDEQYF. The CDR3 nucleotides read TGTGCCAGTAGGGGACTAGCGTCGGACGAGCAGTACTTC.

The chain is built from TRBV27 and TRBJ1-5; 9 bases line up with TRBD1. The CDR3 consists of 14 residues. The trim removed 5 bases at V and 7 bases at J, leaving 6 bases unmatched. The germline gives CDR1 MNHEY, CDR2 SMNVEV (reference sequence). This chain's CDR3 is CASSPGQGWQPQHF. The CDR3 DNA sequence: TGTGCCAGCAGTCCTGGACAGGGGTGGCAGCCCCAGCATTTT.

V usage is TRBV4-3 and J usage is TRBJ1-2; D call uncertain. V was clipped by 2 bases and J by 2 bases, with 6 bases between them. Germline V CDR1 and CDR2: LGHNA, YSLEER. The CDR3 contains 13 residues. The CDR3 region is CASSQRGNYGYTF. The CDR3 coding sequence is TGCGCCAGCAGCCAACGAGGGAACTATGGCTACACCTTC.

This chain joins TRBV3-1 (or the pseudogene TRBV3-2) and TRBJ2-4, with a tentative D call TRBD1 (6 bases). Germline lookup yields CDR1 LGHDT and CDR2 YNNKEL (reference sequence). The CDR3 length is 18 residues. Trimming pared 0 bases from V and 1 base from J, leaving 16 bases between. The CDR3 nucleotides are TGTGCCAGCAGCCAAGATCTAGGGGGTTTGACGGCCAAAAACATTCAGTACTTC. It encodes CASSQDLGGLTAKNIQYF.

The V gene is TRBV23-1, the J gene TRBJ1-2, with 7 positions matching TRBD1. TRBV23-1 is an ORF; its function is uncertain. The trim removed 4 bases at V and 3 bases at J, leaving 20 bases unmatched. The CDR3 covers 19 residues. The CDR3 region is CASSLRERLGQNFHYGYTF. CDR3 coding DNA: TGCGCCAGCAGTCTCCGGGAAAGGTTGGGACAGAACTTTCACTATGGCTACACCTTC.

This clone has a single count. J is TRBJ2-3 and V is TRBV27, with D tentatively TRBD2 (6 bases). V lost 3 bases and J 2 bases, leaving 15 bases between the germline ends. The germline V gene has CDR1 MNHEY and CDR2 SMNVEV (reference sequence). CDR3 length: 16 residues. CDR3 amino acids: CASSFWRGRVTDTQYF. The CDR3, as DNA: TGTGCCAGCAGTTTTTGGAGGGGCAGAGTCACAGATACGCAGTATTTT.

The chain carries TRBV6-2 or TRBV6-3 and TRBJ1-1; D is perhaps TRBD1 (5 bases). From germline, CDR1 is MNHEY and CDR2 SVGEGT. The CDR3 totals 13 residues. Trimming stripped 2 bases from V and 6 bases from J, with 10 bases between. For the CDR3, the DNA is TGTGCCAGCAGTTACGGCAGGGCCCCTGAAGCTTTCTTT. Translating gives CASSYGRAPEAFF.

V gene TRBV7-2 combines with J gene TRBJ1-2; 8 nucleotides align to TRBD1. Germline assignment: CDR1 SGHTA and CDR2 FQGNSA. The length of the CDR3 is 17 residues. J was trimmed by 3 bases and V by 2 bases; bases with no gene match: 11. DNA for the CDR3: TGTGCCAGCAGCTTAAGGAGTGTCAGGGGGCTCGACTATGGCTACACCTTC. Encoded protein: CASSLRSVRGLDYGYTF.

V and J are TRBV6-2 or TRBV6-3 and TRBJ2-7, with a possible D match to TRBD2 (6 bases). There are 16 residues in the CDR3. Germline V gene sequence: CDR1 MNHEY, CDR2 SVGEGT. Trimming took off 0 bases at V and 2 bases at J, with 14 bases between the two ends. Here the CDR3 reads CASSYSGGGAAYEQYF. CDR3 sequence (DNA): TGTGCCAGCAGTTACTCTGGTGGCGGGGCGGCCTACGAGCAGTACTTC.